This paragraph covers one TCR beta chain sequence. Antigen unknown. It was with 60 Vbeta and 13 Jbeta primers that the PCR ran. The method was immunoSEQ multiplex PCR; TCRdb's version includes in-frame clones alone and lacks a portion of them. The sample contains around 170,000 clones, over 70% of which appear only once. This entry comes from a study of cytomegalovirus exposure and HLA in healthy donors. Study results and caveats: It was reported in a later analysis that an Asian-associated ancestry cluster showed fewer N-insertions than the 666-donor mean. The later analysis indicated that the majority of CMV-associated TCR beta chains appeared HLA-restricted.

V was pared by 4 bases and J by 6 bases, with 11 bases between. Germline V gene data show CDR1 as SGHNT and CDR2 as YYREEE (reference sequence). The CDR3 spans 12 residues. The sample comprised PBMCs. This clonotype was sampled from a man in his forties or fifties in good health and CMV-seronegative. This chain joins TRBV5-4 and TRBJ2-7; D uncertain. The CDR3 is CASSDARSEQYF. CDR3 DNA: TGTGCCAGCAGCGACGCGAGGTCCGAGCAGTACTTC. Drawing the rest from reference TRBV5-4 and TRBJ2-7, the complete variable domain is ETGVTQSPTHLIKTRGQQVTLRCSSQSGHNTVSWYQQALGQGPQFIFQYYREEENGRGNFPPRFSGLQFPNYSSELNVNALELDDSALYLCASSDARSEQYFGPGTRLTVT.